What follows are 5 T cell receptor beta chains derived from one specimen sequenced in a study of T-cell memory formation after mild COVID-19. MiXCR, applied by TCRdb to the 5' RACE reads, yields one record per CDR3 protein. Of some 450,000 distinct CDR3 sequences detected, over 15% appear once; the ten largest clones hold 20% to 25%. The sequencing input was PBMCs or a T cell subset sorted from them (not recorded which). These receptors were collected from a man aged 18 to 35 who had mild COVID-19 (a few samples of this study predate the infection). Cell type and time point are not known.

This clonotype was seen a handful of times. CDR3: CASSPDLGGTSGNTIYF. CDR3 sequence (DNA): TGCGCCAGCAGCCCGGATTTGGGGGGCACCTCTGGAAACACCATATATTTT. The chain links TRBV4-3 to TRBJ1-3; tentatively, D is TRBD1 (6 bases). Germline CDR1 LGHNA, CDR2 YSLEER. V was cut by 4 bases and J by 0 bases, with 16 bases left in between. CDR3 length: 17 residues.

This clonotype was seen a few times. The chain couples TRBV5-1 to TRBJ2-3; 10 nucleotides agree with TRBD1. With V trimmed by 4 bases and J by 6 bases, 8 bases remained unmatched. Germline loops: CDR1 SGHRS, CDR2 YFSETQ. The CDR3 is 15 amino acids. The CDR3 DNA reads as TGCGCCAGCAGCCTGGGACAGGGGACCGTCGATACGCAGTATTTT. Translated: CASSLGQGTVDTQYF.

The chain links TRBV20-1 to TRBJ2-5; possibly TRBD2 for D (5 bases). There are 14 residues in the CDR3. Germline V gene data show CDR1 as DFQATT and CDR2 as SNEGSKA (reference sequence). V dropped 1 base and J dropped 0 bases, with 9 bases sitting between them. For the CDR3, the DNA is TGCAGTGCTAGAGCGCTAGCATACCAAGAGACCCAGTACTTC. It specifies CSARALAYQETQYF.

The chain is built from TRBV5-1 and TRBJ1-1; TRBD1 matches at 8 bases. Germline-derived CDR1 and CDR2 are SGHRS and YFSETQ. CDR3 length: 13 amino acids. V shed 0 bases, J shed 8 bases, and the junction held 3 bases outside the gene matches. For the CDR3, the DNA is TGCGCCAGCAGCTTGGGACAGGGGTGGGAAGCTTTCTTT. Protein product: CASSLGQGWEAFF.

This chain uses TRBV20-1 with TRBJ2-4; D may be TRBD1 or TRBD2 (6 bases each). V shed 0 bases and J shed 2 bases, with 14 bases lying between them. Germline V gene lookup returns CDR1 DFQATT and CDR2 SNEGSKA (reference sequence). The CDR3 extends over 16 amino acids. The DNA for the CDR3 is TGCAGTGCTAGAGATCTCGGGGGCCAGTCCAAAAACATTCAGTACTTC. Residues: CSARDLGGQSKNIQYF.